This T cell receptor (beta chain) was sequenced for a study of blood T cell repertoires in COVID-19. At the level of the study: The cDNA or gDNA used as material had been derived from T cells, B-cell-depleted T cells, or PBMCs.

This clone was counted only a few times. How the authors handled the data: Amplification from reference gene primers served as the basis for estimated nucleated cell counts. TCRdb's table, derived via immunoSEQ multiplex PCR, lists solely in-frame clones and lacks some. For V, J and clone size, that table is used; D and trimming come from the DNA. The repertoire holds under 300,000 clones, with roughly 90% as singletons. CDR1 is KGHDR, CDR2 SFDVKD, per germline. J lost 2 bases, V lost 0 bases, and 4 bases had no gene match. The CDR3 runs 16 residues. The sequence was obtained from a woman aged 25-40 years with acute or convalescent COVID-19. The chain carries TRBV24-1 and TRBJ2-3; 7 bases match TRBD1. The sample taken for sequencing was peripheral blood. The CDR3 is CATSDLVTGTTDTQYF. As DNA, the CDR3 is TGTGCCACCAGTGATTTGGTGACAGGGACCACAGATACGCAGTATTTT.